This is a list of T cell receptor beta chains from one sample in a study of T cells in localized non-small cell lung cancer. Only in-frame clones appear in the TCRdb table, and some are missing; sequencing was by immunoSEQ multiplex PCR. The table includes over 50,000 clones, over 80% detected once. This material consisted of peripheral blood mononuclear cells, taken before any cancer treatment. Every receptor here comes from a man between 40 and 69 years old with stage III lung adenocarcinoma. The CDR3 runs from the conserved cysteine through the conserved F or W. Fields, in order: J gene, clone size, D gene, V gene, CDR3 length, CDR3 protein, CDR3 DNA. The D gene is left open where the match is weak. A clone size is listed for some rows: how often the clone was seen (once, few, many), or a class if it is expanded.

J gene: TRBJ2-7; clone size: NA; D gene: TRBD2; V gene: TRBV5-6; CDR3 length: 15; CDR3 protein: CASSPFSGLDEEQYF; CDR3 DNA: TGTGCCAGCAGCCCTTTTAGCGGGCTAGATGAGGAGCAGTACTTC
J gene: TRBJ2-1; clone size: once; D gene: TRBD2; V gene: TRBV7-2; CDR3 length: 15; CDR3 protein: CASRMTSGGWNEQFF; CDR3 DNA: TGTGCCAGCAGGATGACTAGCGGGGGGTGGAATGAGCAGTTCTTC
J gene: TRBJ2-7; clone size: NA; D gene: TRBD1; V gene: TRBV5-6; CDR3 length: 15; CDR3 protein: CASSLLTTGGIEQYF; CDR3 DNA: TGTGCCAGCAGCTTGTTAACGACAGGGGGCATTGAGCAGTACTTC
J gene: TRBJ2-1; clone size: NA; D gene: NA; V gene: TRBV1; CDR3 length: 17; CDR3 protein: CTSSQDIAGGPEDEQFF; CDR3 DNA: TGCACCAGCAGCCAAGATATAGCGGGAGGGCCGGAGGATGAGCAGTTCTTC
J gene: TRBJ2-5; clone size: NA; D gene: NA; V gene: TRBV7-9; CDR3 length: 14; CDR3 protein: CASSLGVAPETQYF; CDR3 DNA: TGTGCCAGCAGCTTGGGGGTGGCCCCAGAGACCCAGTACTTC
J gene: TRBJ2-3; clone size: NA; D gene: NA; V gene: TRBV7-9; CDR3 length: 15; CDR3 protein: CASSSGTLGTDTQYF; CDR3 DNA: TGTGCCAGCAGCTCCGGGACCCTTGGCACAGATACGCAGTATTTT
J gene: TRBJ1-1; clone size: NA; D gene: NA; V gene: TRBV7-7; CDR3 length: 14; CDR3 protein: CASSPDRLNTEAFF; CDR3 DNA: TGTGCCAGCAGCCCCGACAGGTTGAACACTGAAGCTTTCTTT
J gene: TRBJ2-7; clone size: NA; D gene: NA; V gene: TRBV10-3; CDR3 length: 13; CDR3 protein: CAIRLKDAYEQYF; CDR3 DNA: TGTGCCATCAGATTAAAGGACGCCTACGAGCAGTACTTC
J gene: TRBJ2-2; clone size: once; D gene: NA; V gene: TRBV11-2; CDR3 length: 14; CDR3 protein: CASSLGSNTGELFF; CDR3 DNA: TGTGCCAGCAGCTTAGGGTCCAACACCGGGGAGCTGTTTTTT
J gene: TRBJ2-6; clone size: NA; D gene: NA; V gene: TRBV28; CDR3 length: 17; CDR3 protein: CASSSDSDGSGANVLTF; CDR3 DNA: TGTGCCAGCAGTTCGGACAGTGACGGCTCTGGGGCCAACGTCCTGACTTTC
J gene: TRBJ1-2; clone size: NA; D gene: NA; V gene: TRBV4-2; CDR3 length: 16; CDR3 protein: CASSQDQEAESYGYTF; CDR3 DNA: TGTGCCAGCAGCCAAGATCAGGAAGCGGAGTCCTATGGCTACACCTTC
J gene: TRBJ1-2; clone size: NA; D gene: NA; V gene: TRBV29-1; CDR3 length: 13; CDR3 protein: CSVAGGKDYGYTF; CDR3 DNA: TGCAGCGTTGCGGGGGGAAAGGACTATGGCTACACCTTC
J gene: TRBJ2-7; clone size: few; D gene: TRBD2; V gene: TRBV5-6; CDR3 length: 13; CDR3 protein: CASSFGTSDEQYF; CDR3 DNA: TGTGCCAGCAGCTTCGGGACTAGTGACGAGCAGTACTTC
J gene: TRBJ1-2; clone size: NA; D gene: NA; V gene: TRBV6-8; CDR3 length: 13; CDR3 protein: CASSLRHFYGYTF; CDR3 DNA: TGTGCCAGCAGTTTGAGGCACTTCTATGGCTACACCTTC
J gene: TRBJ1-4; clone size: NA; D gene: NA; V gene: TRBV6-5; CDR3 length: 15; CDR3 protein: CASRPSGGKIEKLFF; CDR3 DNA: TGTGCCAGCAGACCATCTGGGGGGAAAATAGAAAAACTGTTTTTT
J gene: TRBJ2-2; clone size: NA; D gene: TRBD1; V gene: TRBV7-9; CDR3 length: 15; CDR3 protein: CASSLTGTGTGELFF; CDR3 DNA: TGTGCCAGCAGCTTAACAGGGACAGGGACCGGGGAGCTGTTTTTT
J gene: TRBJ1-6; clone size: NA; D gene: NA; V gene: TRBV9; CDR3 length: 15; CDR3 protein: CASSVGGLGDSPLHF; CDR3 DNA: TGTGCCAGCAGCGTAGGCGGTCTCGGGGATTCACCCCTCCACTTT
J gene: TRBJ2-6; clone size: NA; D gene: NA; V gene: TRBV19; CDR3 length: 16; CDR3 protein: CASSIGVGTGANVLTF; CDR3 DNA: TGTGCCAGTAGTATCGGAGTGGGGACTGGGGCCAACGTCCTGACTTTC
J gene: TRBJ1-2; clone size: NA; D gene: NA; V gene: TRBV5-5; CDR3 length: 14; CDR3 protein: CASSLGTFQGGYTF; CDR3 DNA: TGTGCCAGCAGCTTGGGCACGTTCCAGGGTGGCTACACCTTC
J gene: TRBJ1-6; clone size: NA; D gene: NA; V gene: TRBV13; CDR3 length: 16; CDR3 protein: CASSSQGTSYNSPLHF; CDR3 DNA: TGTGCCAGCAGTTCCCAGGGGACCTCCTATAATTCACCCCTCCACTTT
J gene: TRBJ2-2; clone size: NA; D gene: TRBD1; V gene: TRBV9; CDR3 length: 18; CDR3 protein: CASSAPGQVSMGTGELFF; CDR3 DNA: TGTGCCAGCAGCGCTCCGGGACAGGTGTCTATGGGGACCGGGGAGCTGTTTTTT
J gene: TRBJ2-5; clone size: NA; D gene: NA; V gene: TRBV6-1; CDR3 length: 15; CDR3 protein: CASSERGGESETQYF; CDR3 DNA: TGTGCCAGCAGTGAGAGGGGGGGGGAGTCGGAGACCCAGTACTTC
J gene: TRBJ2-1; clone size: NA; D gene: NA; V gene: TRBV30; CDR3 length: 14; CDR3 protein: CAWSGTPRGNEQFF; CDR3 DNA: TGTGCCTGGTCAGGGACTCCAAGGGGTAATGAGCAGTTCTTC
J gene: TRBJ1-4; clone size: NA; D gene: TRBD1; V gene: TRBV2; CDR3 length: 14; CDR3 protein: CASRAGTGDEKLFF; CDR3 DNA: TGTGCCAGCAGGGCAGGGACAGGGGATGAAAAACTGTTTTTT
J gene: TRBJ2-1; clone size: NA; D gene: TRBD2; V gene: TRBV19; CDR3 length: 15; CDR3 protein: CASTLTGGSQNEQFF; CDR3 DNA: TGTGCCAGTACCCTAACCGGCGGGAGTCAAAATGAGCAGTTCTTC
J gene: TRBJ1-1; clone size: NA; D gene: NA; V gene: TRBV7-2; CDR3 length: 17; CDR3 protein: CASSSRTAIPLGTEAFF; CDR3 DNA: TGTGCCAGCAGCTCCCGGACAGCTATACCCTTAGGGACTGAAGCTTTCTTT
J gene: TRBJ2-4; clone size: NA; D gene: TRBD2; V gene: TRBV9; CDR3 length: 16; CDR3 protein: CASSVSGVLAKNIQYF; CDR3 DNA: TGTGCCAGCAGCGTTAGCGGGGTCCTAGCCAAAAACATTCAGTACTTC
J gene: TRBJ2-7; clone size: NA; D gene: TRBD2; V gene: TRBV9; CDR3 length: 15; CDR3 protein: CASSPSSGGPYEQYF; CDR3 DNA: TGTGCCAGCAGCCCTAGCAGCGGGGGACCCTACGAGCAGTACTTC
J gene: TRBJ2-4; clone size: NA; D gene: TRBD2; V gene: TRBV7-2; CDR3 length: 19; CDR3 protein: CASSSPNSGTTLAKNIQYF; CDR3 DNA: TGTGCCAGCAGCTCACCAAATTCCGGGACTACGCTAGCCAAAAACATTCAGTACTTC
J gene: TRBJ1-1; clone size: NA; D gene: TRBD1; V gene: TRBV13; CDR3 length: 14; CDR3 protein: CASSLLRGGTEAFF; CDR3 DNA: TGTGCCAGCAGCTTACTCAGGGGGGGAACTGAAGCTTTCTTT
J gene: TRBJ2-7; clone size: NA; D gene: TRBD2; V gene: TRBV27; CDR3 length: 15; CDR3 protein: CASSPLSSGGYEQYF; CDR3 DNA: TGTGCCAGCAGTCCGCTGAGTAGCGGGGGCTACGAGCAGTACTTC
J gene: TRBJ2-5; clone size: NA; D gene: NA; V gene: TRBV7-3; CDR3 length: 13; CDR3 protein: CASSDGGLETQYF; CDR3 DNA: TGTGCCAGCAGCGACGGGGGGCTGGAGACCCAGTACTTC
J gene: TRBJ2-7; clone size: NA; D gene: TRBD2; V gene: TRBV19; CDR3 length: 14; CDR3 protein: CTSSLASGTHEQYF; CDR3 DNA: TGTACCAGTAGTCTGGCTAGCGGGACCCACGAGCAGTACTTC
J gene: TRBJ1-5; clone size: NA; D gene: NA; V gene: TRBV5-6; CDR3 length: 12; CDR3 protein: CASSLRDQPQHF; CDR3 DNA: TGTGCCAGCAGCTTGCGGGATCAGCCCCAGCATTTT
J gene: TRBJ1-1; clone size: once; D gene: TRBD1; V gene: TRBV7-9; CDR3 length: 15; CDR3 protein: CASSFTGAGSTEAFF; CDR3 DNA: TGTGCCAGCAGCTTTACAGGGGCTGGTAGCACTGAAGCTTTCTTT
J gene: TRBJ2-1; clone size: NA; D gene: NA; V gene: TRBV27; CDR3 length: 16; CDR3 protein: CASSLRGRGLYNEQFF; CDR3 DNA: TGTGCCAGCAGTTTACGCGGTAGGGGCCTCTACAATGAGCAGTTCTTC
J gene: TRBJ1-2; clone size: NA; D gene: NA; V gene: TRBV5-1; CDR3 length: 12; CDR3 protein: CASSLEGAGYTF; CDR3 DNA: TGCGCCAGCAGCTTGGAAGGTGCTGGCTACACCTTC
J gene: TRBJ2-7; clone size: NA; D gene: NA; V gene: TRBV4-2; CDR3 length: 13; CDR3 protein: CASSQDAGYEQYF; CDR3 DNA: TGTGCCAGCAGCCAAGATGCAGGCTACGAGCAGTACTTC
J gene: TRBJ1-1; clone size: NA; D gene: TRBD1; V gene: TRBV11-1; CDR3 length: 15; CDR3 protein: CASSLTTGTGTEAFF; CDR3 DNA: TGTGCCAGCAGCTTGACGACAGGGACAGGCACTGAAGCTTTCTTT
J gene: TRBJ1-2; clone size: NA; D gene: NA; V gene: TRBV2; CDR3 length: 13; CDR3 protein: CASNTLSNYGYTF; CDR3 DNA: TGTGCCAGCAATACCCTTAGTAACTATGGCTACACCTTC
J gene: TRBJ2-7; clone size: NA; D gene: TRBD2; V gene: TRBV7-3; CDR3 length: 13; CDR3 protein: CASRPWEGFEQYF; CDR3 DNA: TGTGCCAGCAGACCCTGGGAGGGATTCGAGCAGTACTTC
J gene: TRBJ1-4; clone size: NA; D gene: NA; V gene: TRBV25-1; CDR3 length: 16; CDR3 protein: CASSDHVGSYSEKLFF; CDR3 DNA: TGTGCCAGCAGCGATCATGTGGGGAGCTACAGTGAAAAACTGTTTTTT
J gene: TRBJ2-1; clone size: few; D gene: NA; V gene: TRBV7-9; CDR3 length: 13; CDR3 protein: CASSAGLYNEQFF; CDR3 DNA: TGTGCCAGCAGCGCGGGACTCTACAATGAGCAGTTCTTC
J gene: TRBJ1-5; clone size: NA; D gene: TRBD1; V gene: TRBV6-1; CDR3 length: 15; CDR3 protein: CASSVDRAEYQPQHF; CDR3 DNA: TGTGCCAGCAGTGTGGACAGGGCAGAATATCAGCCCCAGCATTTT
J gene: TRBJ2-5; clone size: NA; D gene: NA; V gene: TRBV29-1; CDR3 length: 16; CDR3 protein: CSVRGQGGRTRETQYF; CDR3 DNA: TGCAGCGTTAGAGGCCAGGGGGGACGTACACGGGAGACCCAGTACTTC
J gene: TRBJ2-1; clone size: many; D gene: NA; V gene: TRBV5-1; CDR3 length: 15; CDR3 protein: CASSLGQISYNEQFF; CDR3 DNA: TGCGCCAGCAGCTTGGGCCAGATCTCCTACAATGAGCAGTTCTTC
J gene: TRBJ1-1; clone size: NA; D gene: NA; V gene: TRBV4-1; CDR3 length: 15; CDR3 protein: CASSQEGVMNTEAFF; CDR3 DNA: TGCGCCAGCAGCCAAGAGGGGGTAATGAACACTGAAGCTTTCTTT
J gene: TRBJ1-2; clone size: NA; D gene: NA; V gene: TRBV19; CDR3 length: 14; CDR3 protein: CASSMGRPLYGYTF; CDR3 DNA: TGTGCCAGTAGTATGGGACGGCCTTTATATGGCTACACCTTC
J gene: TRBJ2-1; clone size: NA; D gene: TRBD2; V gene: TRBV27; CDR3 length: 14; CDR3 protein: CASRSGRTYNEQFF; CDR3 DNA: TGTGCCAGCAGGAGCGGGAGGACCTACAATGAGCAGTTCTTC
J gene: TRBJ1-5; clone size: NA; D gene: NA; V gene: TRBV7-2; CDR3 length: 16; CDR3 protein: CASSLAGAGGNQPQHF; CDR3 DNA: TGTGCCAGCAGCTTAGCAGGGGCGGGAGGCAATCAGCCCCAGCATTTT
J gene: TRBJ1-1; clone size: NA; D gene: NA; V gene: TRBV6-1; CDR3 length: 13; CDR3 protein: CASSQGFVTEAFF; CDR3 DNA: TGTGCCAGCTCACAGGGCTTTGTCACTGAAGCTTTCTTT
J gene: TRBJ2-7; clone size: NA; D gene: TRBD1; V gene: TRBV6-1; CDR3 length: 16; CDR3 protein: CASSEWGQGAKYEQYF; CDR3 DNA: TGTGCCAGCAGTGAATGGGGACAGGGGGCTAAGTATGAGCAGTACTTC
J gene: TRBJ2-3; clone size: NA; D gene: TRBD2; V gene: TRBV7-3; CDR3 length: 15; CDR3 protein: CASSPTSGETDTQYF; CDR3 DNA: TGTGCCAGCAGCCCGACTAGCGGGGAAACAGATACGCAGTATTTT
J gene: TRBJ1-2; clone size: NA; D gene: NA; V gene: TRBV7-2; CDR3 length: 12; CDR3 protein: CASSLNPDGYTF; CDR3 DNA: TGTGCCAGCAGCTTGAATCCGGATGGCTACACCTTC
J gene: TRBJ2-1; clone size: NA; D gene: NA; V gene: TRBV30; CDR3 length: 14; CDR3 protein: CAWKPGSSYNEQFF; CDR3 DNA: TGTGCCTGGAAGCCCGGGAGCTCCTACAATGAGCAGTTCTTC